This TCR beta chain was captured in a study of cytomegalovirus exposure and HLA in healthy donors. Trimming left V 1 base short and J 15 bases short, with 22 bases between. Germline lookup yields CDR1 LNHDA and CDR2 SQIVND (reference sequence). The CDR3 length is 16 residues. Concerning this clone: The antigen is unknown.

Study-level points and caveats: TCR beta V- and J-gene trimming, according to a later analysis, was linked to a missense DCLRE1C variant. Donor immune exposure was known only as CMV serostatus.

The study ran its PCR with 60 Vbeta and 13 Jbeta primers. Original analysis: As a later analysis found, there were 70 million to 80 million unique TCR beta chains, of which 8.5 million to 13 million were shared. Only in-frame clones appear in the TCRdb table, and some are missing; sequencing was by immunoSEQ multiplex PCR. That table is the source of V, J and clone size, and D and trimming were worked out from the DNA. The sample shows 100,000 to 150,000 clones, 80% of them seen only once. The rearrangement uses TRBV19 and TRBJ1-6; D uncertain. This TCR was sampled from a man aged 30 to 45 in good health and CMV-seropositive. Source material: PBMCs. Here the CDR3 DNA reads TGTGCCAGTAGTATAGCAGCGGCAGGTGACTTTCTACGCCTCCACTTT. Translation: CASSIAAAGDFLRLHF.